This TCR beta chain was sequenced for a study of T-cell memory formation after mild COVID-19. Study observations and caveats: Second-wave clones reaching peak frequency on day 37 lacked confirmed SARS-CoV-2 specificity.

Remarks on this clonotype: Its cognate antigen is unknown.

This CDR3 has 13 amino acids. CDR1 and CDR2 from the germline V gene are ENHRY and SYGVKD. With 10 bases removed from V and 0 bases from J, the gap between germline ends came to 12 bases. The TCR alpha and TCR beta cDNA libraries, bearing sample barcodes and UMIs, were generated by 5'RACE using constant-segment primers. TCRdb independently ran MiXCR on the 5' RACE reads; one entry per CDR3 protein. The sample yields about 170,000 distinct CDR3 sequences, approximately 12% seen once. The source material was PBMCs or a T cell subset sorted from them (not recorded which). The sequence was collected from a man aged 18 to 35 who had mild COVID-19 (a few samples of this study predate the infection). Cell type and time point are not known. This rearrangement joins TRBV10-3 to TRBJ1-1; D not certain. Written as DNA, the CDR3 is TGTGCCAGTAATGACAACCTGAACACTGAAGCTTTCTTT. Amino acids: CASNDNLNTEAFF.